This TCR beta chain is drawn from a study of blood T cell repertoires in COVID-19. Assay used: immunoSEQ multiplex PCR; TCRdb lists only in-frame clones, some missing. The sample holds roughly 200,000 clones, about 90% seen once. V gave up 6 bases and J gave up 4 bases, with 13 bases separating them. The CDR3 is 13 amino acids. Germline CDR1 SGHDT, CDR2 YYEEEE. The TCR was taken from a woman in her forties or fifties in a cohort exposed to, infected with or recovered from COVID-19 (not recorded which). Sequenced material: PBMCs or T cells enriched from blood (not recorded which). The rearrangement joins TRBV5-6 to TRBJ1-2; D uncertain. The CDR3 region has the DNA TGTGCCAGCACCTCCCCAGTCCTCTATGGCTACACCTTC. Amino acids: CASTSPVLYGYTF.